This TCR beta chain was obtained from a study of blood T cell repertoires in COVID-19. The repertoire was sequenced with immunoSEQ multiplex PCR; TCRdb's copy has only in-frame clones and lacks some. The data hold 200,000 to 250,000 clones, with roughly 84% observed a single time. The ends were cut back, 0 bases at V and 8 bases at J, with 17 bases in the middle. Germline V CDR1 and CDR2: MNHEY, SVGAGI. The CDR3 consists of 16 residues. This sequence joins TRBV6-5 and TRBJ2-1; possible D gene TRBD2, 6 bases. The sample comprised peripheral blood. The clonotype comes from a woman aged 60-70 years who had recovered from COVID-19. The CDR3 coding sequence is TGTGCCAGCAGTTACTCGAGGGACTTCGGCGTCGATGAGCAGTTCTTC. This codes for CASSYSRDFGVDEQFF.